This T cell receptor beta chain was recorded in a study of T-cell reconstitution after alpha-beta-depleted transplantation in children. Whole-study results and caveats: At the one-year point after transplant, T-cell counts and TCRbeta diversity were found to come mostly from T cells that had been newly produced. Several hundred graft clones that had expanded were reportedly the source of alpha-beta T cells about two months after transplant. The study traced high day-60 TCRbeta diversity in some patients to surviving recipient T cells and thymic progenitors.

Preparation of the TCRbeta library was carried out with unique molecular identifiers. TCRdb redid the calling of the PCR reads with MiXCR, one entry per CDR3 protein. The data hold 200,000 to 250,000 distinct CDR3 sequences, with roughly 24% observed a single time. This CDR3 has 14 residues. Per the germline V gene, CDR1 is MNHEY and CDR2 is SVGAGI. The V end lost 1 base, the J end lost 4 bases, and 11 bases lay between the germline ends. This clonotype has ten or more counts. The target antigen is unknown. The sequence was obtained from a girl aged 2-15 years with Fanconi anemia, due to receive a stem cell transplant. The sample consisted of PBMCs, taken before TCRalphabeta/CD19-depleted stem cell transplant. The chain is built from TRBV6-5 and TRBJ2-7, with D perhaps given as TRBD1 or TRBD2 (5 bases each). The CDR3 sequence: CASSYLGERYEQYF. The DNA for the CDR3 is TGTGCCAGCAGTTACTTGGGGGAGAGGTACGAGCAGTACTTC.